What follows are 3 T cell receptor beta chains derived from one specimen sequenced in a study of cytomegalovirus exposure and HLA in healthy donors. The PCR employed 60 Vbeta primers together with 13 Jbeta primers. Profiled with immunoSEQ multiplex PCR; TCRdb holds only in-frame clones, not every one. Among 190,000 or so clones, 75% to 90% were seen once, and the ten largest hold under 0.75%. The sample taken for sequencing was PBMCs. These receptors came from a boy between 10 and 17 years old in good health and CMV-seronegative.

The rearrangement links TRBV5-1 to TRBJ1-2; 8 bases are shared with TRBD1. V was pared by 4 bases and J by 8 bases, with 13 bases of the junction left unmatched. Germline CDR1 reads SGHRS; CDR2 reads YFSETQ. There are 15 residues in the CDR3. This CDR3 reads CASSTEGQASWGYTF. CDR3 sequence (DNA): TGCGCCAGCAGCACGGAGGGACAGGCGTCGTGGGGCTACACCTTC.

The chain carries TRBV6-1 and TRBJ2-7; no definite D call. CDR1 MNHNS and CDR2 SASEGT come from the germline V gene. V was clipped by 2 bases and J by 2 bases, with 13 bases between them. This CDR3 contains 15 residues. This CDR3 reads CASSEFENLPYEQYF. The CDR3 nucleotides read TGTGCCAGCAGTGAATTTGAGAATTTGCCCTACGAGCAGTACTTC.

The V and J genes are TRBV4-3 and TRBJ2-5; a weak D match, TRBD1 (6 bases). CDR1 is LGHNA, CDR2 YSLEER, per germline. The V gene lost 0 bases and the J gene lost 4 bases, with 12 bases spanning the gap. This CDR3 is 15 amino acids long. CDR3 DNA: TGCGCCAGCAGCCAAGACATTGGCAGGGGAGAGACCCAGTACTTC. This gives the protein CASSQDIGRGETQYF.